A single sample is the source of the 18 T cell receptor beta chains below, sequenced in a study of graft-versus-host responses after intestinal transplantation. Plating of approximately 200,000 CFSE-labeled responder cells was done together with approximately 200,000 irradiated, violet-dye-labeled stimulator cells. Repertoires were generated with immunoSEQ multiplex PCR, while TCRdb's copy carries only in-frame clones and drops some. The data show about 12,000 clones, 30% to 35% seen once. The sequences come from alloreactive CD8+ T cells from a mixed lymphocyte reaction culture, collected before intestinal transplant. As to subset: CFSE-low proliferating T cells sorted from roughly six-day pre-transplant mixed lymphocyte reaction (GvH or HvG direction). The receptors were sampled from a human patient who received an intestinal transplant.

The V gene is TRBV6-1, the J gene TRBJ2-1; D not resolved. In germline, CDR1 is MNHNS, CDR2 SASEGT. Trimming shortened V by 1 base and J by 5 bases, and 15 bases separated the two germline ends. This CDR3 has 16 amino acids. The CDR3 nucleotides are TGTGCCAGCAGTGAAGGCCCGATTATCCTCGACAATGAGCAGTTCTTC. Protein: CASSEGPIILDNEQFF.

This clone was recorded a few times. The chain uses TRBV5-6 and TRBJ1-3, with 8 bases matching TRBD1. Trimming cost V 3 bases and J 9 bases; bases outside gene matches: 2. Germline values: CDR1 SGHDT, CDR2 YYEEEE. This CDR3 spans 12 amino acids. CDR3 sequence reads: CASSSDRVTIYF. The CDR3 nucleotides read TGTGCCAGCAGCTCGGACAGGGTCACCATATATTTT.

For the CDR3, the DNA is TGTGCCAGCACCTTTGGGATTGTCTACGAGCAGTACTTC. Its protein product is CASTFGIVYEQYF. V is TRBV5-8 and J is TRBJ2-7; no clear D. This CDR3 has 13 amino acids. V lost 6 bases to trimming and J lost 3 bases, with 13 bases between them. The germline V gene encodes CDR1 SGHTS and CDR2 YDEGEE.

The sample holds a few counts of this clone. The chain links TRBV4-3 to TRBJ2-7; D is unresolved. The CDR3 consists of 16 residues. Germline CDR1 is LGHNA and CDR2 is YSLEER. Trimming removed 0 bases at V and 4 bases at J, with 16 bases between. For the CDR3, the DNA is TGCGCCAGCAGCCAAGAAGGAGCGCCTGCGATGTACGAGCAGTACTTC. Translated: CASSQEGAPAMYEQYF.

In its sample, this clone was seen a few times. The CDR3 spells CASSPSDLIMNTEAFF. The CDR3 nucleotides read TGCGCCAGCAGCCCCTCGGATCTTATCATGAACACTGAAGCTTTCTTT. The chain uses TRBV4-3 and TRBJ1-1; D is uncertain. CDR3 length: 16 amino acids. Trimming took off 4 bases at V and 0 bases at J, with 15 bases between the two ends. Germline values: CDR1 LGHNA, CDR2 YSLEER.

CDR3 region: CASSLTGQPQHF. The CDR3 DNA follows: TGTGCCAGCAGCTTAACCGGGCAGCCCCAGCATTTT. The chain joins TRBV7-9 to TRBJ1-5; D unclear. The CDR3 runs to 12 residues. The V end lost 2 bases, the J end lost 7 bases, and 6 bases lay between the germline ends. CDR1 and CDR2 from the germline V gene are SEHNR and FQNEAQ (reference sequence). Variable domain in full (rest from reference TRBV7-9 and TRBJ1-5): DTGVSQNPRHKITKRGQNVTFRCDPISEHNRLYWYRQTLGQGPEFLTYFQNEAQLEKSRLLSDRFSAERPKGSFSTLEIQRTEQGDSAMYLCASSLTGQPQHFGDGTRLSIL.

This clone was seen a handful of times. An end of the junction differs from the germline gene, which may be a read error. This rearrangement joins TRBV4-1 to TRBJ2-1; 7 nucleotides align to TRBD2. Germline values: CDR1 MGHRA, CDR2 YSYEKL. The CDR3 contains 16 residues. Here the CDR3 reads CASSQEVLSGDNEQFF. The CDR3 DNA follows: TGTGCCAGCAGCCAAGAGGTTTTAAGCGGGGACAATGAGCAGTTCTTC.

The CDR3 DNA reads as TGTGCCAGTAGTCGTGGGGCAGGGGGCACTGAAGCTTTCTTT. Encoded protein: CASSRGAGGTEAFF. The chain uses TRBV19 and TRBJ1-1; 7 bases agree with TRBD1. Germline CDR1 is LNHDA and CDR2 is SQIVND (reference sequence). CDR3 length: 14 amino acids. The ends lost 5 bases at V and 4 bases at J; junction bases unmatched: 7.

The gene calls are TRBV15 and TRBJ2-2; D gene ambiguous. Germline CDR1 reads LNHNV; CDR2 reads YYDKDF (reference sequence). This CDR3 is built from 12 residues. Trimming removed 0 bases at V and 6 bases at J, with 2 bases between. The CDR3 protein is CATSRDSGELFF. The CDR3 DNA follows: TGTGCCACCAGCAGAGATTCCGGGGAGCTGTTTTTT.

The genes are TRBV5-1 and TRBJ2-3, with D possibly matching TRBD1 (7 bases). The germline V and J ends were trimmed by 4 bases and 6 bases, with 21 bases remaining between them. Germline V lookup: CDR1 SGHRS, CDR2 YFSETQ. The CDR3 loop spans 16 amino acids. The CDR3 here is CASSRGTEAGLDTQYF. The CDR3 DNA reads as TGCGCCAGCAGCCGCGGGACAGAGGCGGGCCTGGATACGCAGTATTTT.

The rearrangement links TRBV6-6 to TRBJ1-2; no reliable D call. Germline loops: CDR1 MNHNY, CDR2 SVGAGI (reference sequence). This CDR3 spans 13 amino acids. The germline V and J ends were trimmed by 0 bases and 6 bases, with 8 bases remaining between them. CDR3 in DNA: TGTGCCAGCAGTTACTCAGGGTCCGATGGCTACACCTTC. This sequence encodes CASSYSGSDGYTF.

The V gene is TRBV13, the J gene TRBJ2-7; the D call may be TRBD1 or TRBD2 (5 bases each). The CDR3 covers 16 residues. Trimming shortened V by 4 bases and J by 0 bases, and 16 bases separated the two germline ends. Germline lookup yields CDR1 PRHDT and CDR2 FYEKMQ (reference sequence). CDR3 amino acids: CASSSVIRDGSYEQYF. The CDR3 nucleotides read TGTGCCAGCAGCTCCGTAATCCGGGACGGCTCCTACGAGCAGTACTTC.

This clone occurred a few times. The chain joins TRBV9 to TRBJ2-7, with 8 nucleotides matching TRBD2. V was pared by 4 bases and J by 6 bases, with 9 bases of the junction left unmatched. The CDR3 covers 14 residues. In germline, CDR1 is SGDLS, CDR2 YYNGEE. The CDR3 here is CASSRGGTSSEQYF. The DNA for the CDR3 is TGTGCCAGCAGCCGAGGAGGGACTAGTAGCGAGCAGTACTTC.

The rearrangement joins TRBV27 to TRBJ1-6; 7 nucleotides agree with TRBD1. CDR1 and CDR2 (germline): MNHEY, SMNVEV (reference sequence). J gave up 9 bases and V 6 bases, and 20 bases lay outside the gene matches. CDR3 size: 18 residues. Here the CDR3 DNA reads TGTGCCAGCAGCCCTAGGGGGACAGTTTATGGGGGTTTTTCACCCCTCCACTTT. Translation: CASSPRGTVYGGFSPLHF.

J is TRBJ2-1 and V is TRBV4-2; D perhaps matches TRBD2 (6 bases). V lost 5 bases to trimming and J lost 4 bases, with 9 bases between them. The CDR3 loop spans 13 amino acids. Germline CDR1 reads LGHNA; CDR2 reads YNFKEQ. The DNA for the CDR3 is TGTGCCAGCAGCTCCGGGACTTACAATGAGCAGTTCTTC. Its translation: CASSSGTYNEQFF.

This chain links TRBV6-5 with TRBJ2-7; 7 nucleotides match TRBD1. The CDR3 length is 16 residues. The trim removed 2 bases at V and 4 bases at J, leaving 11 bases unmatched. CDR1 and CDR2 from the germline V gene are MNHEY and SVGAGI. CDR3 bases: TGTGCCAGCAGTTACCTCCGACAGGGACGGCCTTACGAGCAGTACTTC. It translates to CASSYLRQGRPYEQYF.

V usage is TRBV18 and J usage is TRBJ2-7; possible D gene TRBD1, 6 bases. Germline V gene lookup returns CDR1 KGHSH and CDR2 LQKENI. Trimming cost V 4 bases and J 3 bases, with 13 bases left between them. The CDR3 is 14 amino acids. The CDR3 sequence: CASSLSRGLYEQYF. CDR3 bases: TGTGCCAGCTCACTCTCCAGGGGCCTCTACGAGCAGTACTTC.

A few counts support this clone. This chain uses TRBV5-5 with TRBJ1-6; 9 positions agree with TRBD1. The CDR3 extends over 17 amino acids. V gave up 0 bases and J gave up 6 bases; unmatched junction bases: 7. Germline V gene lookup returns CDR1 SGHKS and CDR2 YYEKEE (reference sequence). The CDR3 nucleotides read TGTGCCAGCAGCTTGGCAGGGACAGGGTACGGTAATTCACCCCTCCACTTT. Translated, it gives CASSLAGTGYGNSPLHF.